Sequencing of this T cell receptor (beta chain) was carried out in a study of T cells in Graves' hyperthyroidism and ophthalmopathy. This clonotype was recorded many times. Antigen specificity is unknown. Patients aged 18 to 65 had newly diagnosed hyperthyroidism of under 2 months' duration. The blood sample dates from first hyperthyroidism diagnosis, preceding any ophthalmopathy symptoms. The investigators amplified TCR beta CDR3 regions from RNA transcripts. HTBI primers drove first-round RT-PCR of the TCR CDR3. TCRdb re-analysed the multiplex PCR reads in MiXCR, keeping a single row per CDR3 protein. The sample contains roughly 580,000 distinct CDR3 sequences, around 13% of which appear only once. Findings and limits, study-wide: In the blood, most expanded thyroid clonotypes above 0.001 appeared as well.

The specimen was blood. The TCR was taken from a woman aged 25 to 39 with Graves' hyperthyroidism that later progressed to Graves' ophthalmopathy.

CDR3 loop: CASSLVQGFAGNTIYF. The CDR3 DNA follows: TGTGCCAGCAGCTTGGTCCAGGGGTTCGCTGGAAACACCATATATTTT. The rearrangement joins TRBV5-6 to TRBJ1-3, with D tentatively TRBD1 (6 bases). The CDR3 sequence is 16 residues long. CDR1 is SGHDT and CDR2 is YYEEEE in the germline V gene. Deletions cut 0 bases from V and 2 bases from J, with 12 bases between.